The present T cell receptor beta chain was sequenced within a study of human T cells and chemical hapten exposure. Study background: The use of 2% DPC on roughly 2 cm by roughly 2 cm of upper inner arm skin constituted sensitization.

Noted time point: patch test 3, about 24 weeks after DPC sensitization. Described treatment: therapeutic diphenylcyclopropenone sensitization with weekly scalp DPC. Via MiXCR, TCRdb re-called the RACE reads, giving one row per CDR3 protein. This table has about 82,000 distinct CDR3 sequences, 10% to 15% appearing once. CDR1 MNHEY and CDR2 SVGEGT come from the germline V gene. There are 16 residues in the CDR3. Trimming took 2 bases from V and 2 from J, leaving 13 bases between them. The sequence was obtained from a woman aged 50 to 65 with alopecia areata. Some clones in this sample may be carry-over from other donors' samples. The chain combines TRBV6-2 or TRBV6-3 with TRBJ2-1; D is ambiguous. Sample: whole blood, taken in connection with sensitization to the hapten diphenylcyclopropenone (DPC). CDR3 loop: CASSYRGVQPYNEQFF. In DNA form, the CDR3 reads TGTGCCAGCAGTTACAGAGGAGTTCAGCCCTACAATGAGCAGTTCTTC.